One sample yielded the 2 T cell receptor beta chains listed below, sequenced in a study of blood T cell repertoires in COVID-19. Using immunoSEQ multiplex PCR, the repertoire was profiled, and TCRdb retains in-frame clones only, with some absent. Of 150,000 to 250,000 clones in the sample, about 90% were seen once. Sequencing was carried out using PBMCs or T cells enriched from blood (not recorded which). The receptors shown here come from a woman aged 25 to 39 who had recovered from COVID-19.

The CDR3 spells CASSLTGGTEAFF. The CDR3 DNA is TGTGCCAGCAGTCTAACAGGGGGAACTGAAGCTTTCTTT. V and J are TRBV9 and TRBJ1-1, with 8 bases fitting TRBD1. The CDR3 sequence is 13 residues long. V lost 5 bases and J lost 5; bases outside the gene matches: 5. The germline V gene encodes CDR1 SGDLS and CDR2 YYNGEE.

The V call is TRBV19, the J call TRBJ1-3; D remains unclear. CDR1 LNHDA and CDR2 SQIVND come from the germline V gene (reference sequence). The CDR3 is made up of 17 amino acids. Trimming removed 3 bases at V and 4 bases at J, with 19 bases between. The CDR3 reads CASSIPSDQRVGNTIYF. CDR3 coding DNA: TGTGCCAGTAGTATCCCCTCAGACCAGAGGGTCGGAAACACCATATATTTT.